The 16 T cell receptor beta chains below come from one sample, sequenced in a study of CD8 T cells in Susac syndrome. Random hexamers were used to reverse transcribe 0.5 to 1 ug of RNA. TCRdb analysed the immunoSEQ multiplex PCR reads with MiXCR anew, one entry per CDR3 protein. The repertoire holds around 150,000 distinct CDR3 sequences, with 90% to 95% as singletons. Sequences were obtained from CD8+ T cells from PBMCs. These receptors were taken from a human donor in good health.

The chain has TRBV29-1 and TRBJ1-2; possible D gene TRBD1, 5 bases. This CDR3 spans 13 amino acids. CDR1 is SQVTM and CDR2 is ANQGSEA in the germline V gene. V lost 3 bases and J lost 1, with 9 bases in between. Here the CDR3 DNA reads TGCAGCGTTGAGGGGCGCAGTAACTATGGCTACACCTTC. Its translation is CSVEGRSNYGYTF.

This chain uses TRBV27 with TRBJ2-1; 9 bases fit TRBD1. V lost 6 bases and J lost 8; bases outside the gene matches: 17. The CDR3 runs 17 residues. From germline, CDR1 is MNHEY and CDR2 SMNVEV (reference sequence). CDR3 nucleotide sequence: TGTGCCAGCAGCCCTACTCGGGACAGGGAAATGACCGATGAGCAGTTCTTC. It yields the protein CASSPTRDREMTDEQFF.

The rearrangement uses TRBV12-3 or TRBV12-4 and TRBJ1-2; D is unresolved. The germline V and J ends were trimmed by 4 bases and 3 bases, with 15 bases remaining between them. The CDR3 is made up of 15 amino acids. CDR3 DNA sequence: TGTGCCAGCAGTTACTCCCTTTTTCAGGACTATGGCTACACCTTC. Its protein is CASSYSLFQDYGYTF.

V is TRBV27 and J is TRBJ2-7, with a weak D call TRBD2 (6 bases). The V end was cut by 2 bases, the J end by 5 bases, with 16 bases between. In germline, CDR1 is MNHEY, CDR2 SMNVEV (reference sequence). CDR3 length: 15 residues. This CDR3 is CASSLQGGKSDEQYF. The CDR3 coding sequence is TGTGCCAGCAGTTTACAAGGAGGGAAATCGGACGAGCAGTACTTC.

This chain connects TRBV25-1 to TRBJ2-1, with 8 bases aligning to TRBD1. This CDR3 has 16 amino acids. Per germline, CDR1 MGHDK and CDR2 SYGVNS. The J segment lost 6 bases and the V segment lost 6 bases, leaving 13 bases of the junction unmatched. The CDR3 DNA follows: TGTGCCAGCAGCGAACTAGGAATGACAGGGGCCAATGAGCAGTTCTTC. It yields the protein CASSELGMTGANEQFF.

The chain is built from TRBV9 and TRBJ2-7; 14 bases map to TRBD2. V dropped 2 bases and J dropped 7; count of bases not matched to a gene: 8. Germline V gene data show CDR1 as SGDLS and CDR2 as YYNGEE. The CDR3 is 16 residues long. CDR3 in amino acids: CASSVGLAGEDREQYF. Here the CDR3 DNA reads TGTGCCAGCAGCGTGGGACTAGCGGGAGAAGATCGGGAGCAGTACTTC.

This clonotype was observed a handful of times. The V call is TRBV4-1, the J call TRBJ2-1; D may be TRBD2 (5 bases). The CDR3 is 17 residues long. Trimming stripped 2 bases from V and 0 bases from J, with 14 bases between. Germline CDR1 MGHRA, CDR2 YSYEKL. CDR3 residues: CASSQMGSASSYNEQFF. In DNA form, the CDR3 reads TGCGCCAGCAGCCAAATGGGTAGCGCGAGCTCCTACAATGAGCAGTTCTTC.

This sequence joins TRBV6-5 and TRBJ2-1; a weak D match, TRBD2 (6 bases). The V end was cut by 5 bases, the J end by 10 bases, with 12 bases between. CDR3 length: 12 amino acids. Germline values: CDR1 MNHEY, CDR2 SVGAGI. The CDR3 loop reads CASSSLGGEQFF. In DNA, the CDR3 is TGTGCCAGCAGTAGCCTCGGGGGAGAGCAGTTCTTC.

The gene calls are TRBV27 and TRBJ2-7; 7 bases align to TRBD1. Germline loops: CDR1 MNHEY, CDR2 SMNVEV (reference sequence). The length of the CDR3 is 12 residues. The ends lost 4 bases at V and 5 bases at J; junction bases unmatched: 2. CDR3 protein: CASSSQGNEQYF. The CDR3 region has the DNA TGTGCCAGCAGTTCACAGGGGAACGAGCAGTACTTC.

The chain links TRBV9 to TRBJ1-1; D might be TRBD1 (6 bases). V shed 4 bases and J shed 3 bases, with 13 bases lying between them. In germline, CDR1 is SGDLS, CDR2 YYNGEE. This CDR3 has 14 residues. The CDR3 DNA reads TGTGCCAGCAGCCCTCCCAACAGGGACACTGAAGCTTTCTTT. Translation gives CASSPPNRDTEAFF.

The chain employs TRBV7-9 and TRBJ1-1, with unresolved D. The CDR3 totals 16 residues. Germline V lookup: CDR1 SEHNR, CDR2 FQNEAQ (reference sequence). Deletions cut 0 bases from V and 1 base from J, with 12 bases between. CDR3 region: CASSLAGRSTNTEAFF. The CDR3 coding sequence is TGTGCCAGCAGCTTAGCGGGGAGGTCGACGAACACTGAAGCTTTCTTT.

The V gene is TRBV6-5, the J gene TRBJ2-5; the match to TRBD2 covers 11 bases. Germline lookup yields CDR1 MNHEY and CDR2 SVGAGI. Trimming cost V 4 bases and J 4 bases; bases outside gene matches: 5. This CDR3 has 15 amino acids. Here the CDR3 reads CASSSTLAGGETQYF. CDR3 sequence (DNA): TGTGCCAGCAGTTCCACCCTAGCGGGAGGAGAGACCCAGTACTTC.

This rearrangement joins TRBV24-1 to TRBJ2-3, with TRBD2 identical over 7 bases. The trim removed 3 bases at V and 3 bases at J, leaving 5 bases unmatched. Germline lookup yields CDR1 KGHDR and CDR2 SFDVKD. CDR3 size: 15 residues. The CDR3 DNA is TGTGCCACCAGTGATCCGGGACTAACTACAGATACGCAGTATTTT. As protein: CATSDPGLTTDTQYF.

The chain is built from TRBV19 and TRBJ2-2; D is unclear. CDR3 size: 13 residues. Germline loops: CDR1 LNHDA, CDR2 SQIVND (reference sequence). With 0 bases removed from V and 5 bases from J, the gap between germline ends came to 4 bases. This CDR3 is CASSIERTGELFF. For the CDR3, the DNA is TGTGCCAGTAGTATAGAACGGACCGGGGAGCTGTTTTTT.

Only one count was recorded for this clonotype. The chain has TRBV19 and TRBJ2-2; D gene ambiguous. CDR1 LNHDA and CDR2 SQIVND come from the germline V gene (reference sequence). V was trimmed by 3 bases and J by 5 bases, leaving 4 bases between them. The CDR3 runs to 12 residues. In DNA, the CDR3 is TGTGCCAGTAGTATCCAAACCGGGGAGCTGTTTTTT. Residues: CASSIQTGELFF.

The genes are TRBV7-6 and TRBJ2-7; tentatively, D is TRBD1 or TRBD2 (5 bases each). The V gene lost 3 bases and the J gene lost 2 bases, with 23 bases spanning the gap. This CDR3 is built from 18 residues. The germline V gene has CDR1 SGHVS and CDR2 FNYEAQ. The DNA for the CDR3 is TGTGCCAGCAGCTTTCCTGAGGGACCGGGTGGGAAAACCTACGAGCAGTACTTC. As protein: CASSFPEGPGGKTYEQYF.